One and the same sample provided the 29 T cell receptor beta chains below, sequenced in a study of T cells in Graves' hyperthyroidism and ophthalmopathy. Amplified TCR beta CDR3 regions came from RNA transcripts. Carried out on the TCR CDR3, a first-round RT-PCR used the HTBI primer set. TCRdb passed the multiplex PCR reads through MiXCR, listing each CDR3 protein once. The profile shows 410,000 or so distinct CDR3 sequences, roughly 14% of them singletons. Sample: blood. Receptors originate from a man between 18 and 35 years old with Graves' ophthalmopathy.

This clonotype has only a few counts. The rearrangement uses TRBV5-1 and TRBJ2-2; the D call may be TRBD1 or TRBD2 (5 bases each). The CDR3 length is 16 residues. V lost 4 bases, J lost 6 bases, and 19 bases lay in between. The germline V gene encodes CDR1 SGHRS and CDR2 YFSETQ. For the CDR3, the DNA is TGCGCCAGCAGCAATGTGCCCGGGGCCAGACCCGGGGAGCTGTTTTTT. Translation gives CASSNVPGARPGELFF.

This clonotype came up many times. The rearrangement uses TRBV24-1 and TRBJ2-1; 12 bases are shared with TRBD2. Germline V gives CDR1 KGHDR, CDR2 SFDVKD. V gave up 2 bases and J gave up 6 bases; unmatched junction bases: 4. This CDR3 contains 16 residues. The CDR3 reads CATSDSRLAGVNEQFF. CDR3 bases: TGTGCCACCAGTGATTCCCGACTAGCGGGGGTCAATGAGCAGTTCTTC.

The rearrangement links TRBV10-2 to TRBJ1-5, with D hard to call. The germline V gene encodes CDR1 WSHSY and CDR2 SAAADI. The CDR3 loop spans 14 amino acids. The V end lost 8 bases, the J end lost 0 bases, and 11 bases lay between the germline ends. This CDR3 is CASGWRYSNQPQHF. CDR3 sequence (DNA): TGCGCCAGCGGGTGGAGGTATAGCAATCAGCCCCAGCATTTT.

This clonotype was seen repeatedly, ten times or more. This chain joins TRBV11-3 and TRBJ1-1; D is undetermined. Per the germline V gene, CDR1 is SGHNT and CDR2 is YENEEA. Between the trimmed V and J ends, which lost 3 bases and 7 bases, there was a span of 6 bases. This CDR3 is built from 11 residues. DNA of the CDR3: TGTGCCAGCAGCTTTTTCGGTGAAGCTTTCTTT. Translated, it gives CASSFFGEAFF.

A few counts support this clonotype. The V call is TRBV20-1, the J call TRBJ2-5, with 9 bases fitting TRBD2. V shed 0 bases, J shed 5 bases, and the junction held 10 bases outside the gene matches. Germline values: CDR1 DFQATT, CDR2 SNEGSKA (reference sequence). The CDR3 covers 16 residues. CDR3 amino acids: CSARDRRGGPWETQYF. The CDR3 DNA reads TGCAGTGCTAGAGATAGGCGGGGGGGCCCTTGGGAGACCCAGTACTTC.

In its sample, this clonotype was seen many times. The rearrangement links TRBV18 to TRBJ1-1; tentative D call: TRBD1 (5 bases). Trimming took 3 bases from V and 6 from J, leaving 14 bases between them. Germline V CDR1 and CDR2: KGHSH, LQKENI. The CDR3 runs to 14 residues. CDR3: CASSPSTEIAEAFF. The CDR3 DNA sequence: TGTGCCAGCTCACCCTCGACAGAAATCGCTGAAGCTTTCTTT.

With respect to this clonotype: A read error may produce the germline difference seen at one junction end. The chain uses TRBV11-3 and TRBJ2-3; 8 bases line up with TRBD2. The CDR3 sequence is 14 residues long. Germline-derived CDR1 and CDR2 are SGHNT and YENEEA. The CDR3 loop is CVSSQRELPDTQYF. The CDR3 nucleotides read TGTGTCAGCAGCCAGCGGGAGCTGCCAGATACGCAGTATTTT.

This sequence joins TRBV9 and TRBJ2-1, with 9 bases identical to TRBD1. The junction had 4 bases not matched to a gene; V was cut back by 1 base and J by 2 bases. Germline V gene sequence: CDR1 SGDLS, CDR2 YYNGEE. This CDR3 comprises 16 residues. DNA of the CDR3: TGTGCCAGCAGCGTAAGGGACAGGGAGACCTACAATGAGCAGTTCTTC. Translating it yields CASSVRDRETYNEQFF.

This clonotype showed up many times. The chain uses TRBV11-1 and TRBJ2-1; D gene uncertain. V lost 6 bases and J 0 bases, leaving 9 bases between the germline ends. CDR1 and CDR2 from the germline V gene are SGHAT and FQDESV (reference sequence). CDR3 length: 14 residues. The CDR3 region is CASRGLSSYNEQFF. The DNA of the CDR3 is TGTGCCAGCAGGGGGTTGAGCTCCTACAATGAGCAGTTCTTC.

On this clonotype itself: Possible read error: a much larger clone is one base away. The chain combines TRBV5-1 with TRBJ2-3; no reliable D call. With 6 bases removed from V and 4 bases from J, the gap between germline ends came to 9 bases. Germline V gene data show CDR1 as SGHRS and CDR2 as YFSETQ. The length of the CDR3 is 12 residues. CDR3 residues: CASTSPSDTQYF. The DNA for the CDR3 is TGCGCCAGCACTTCGCCGTCAGATACGCAGTATTTT.

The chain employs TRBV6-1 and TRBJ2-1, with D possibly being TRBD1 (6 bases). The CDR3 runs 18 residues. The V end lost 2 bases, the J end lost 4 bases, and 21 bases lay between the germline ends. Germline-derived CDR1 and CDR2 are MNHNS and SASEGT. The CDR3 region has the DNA TGTGCCAGCAGTGAACCAGGGGCTAACGGGATTGCGTACAATGAGCAGTTCTTC. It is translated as CASSEPGANGIAYNEQFF.

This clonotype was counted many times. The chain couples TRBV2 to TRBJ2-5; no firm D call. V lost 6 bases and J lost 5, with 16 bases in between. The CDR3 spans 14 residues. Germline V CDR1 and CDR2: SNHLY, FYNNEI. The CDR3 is CASRLGVLWETQYF. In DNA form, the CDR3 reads TGTGCCAGCAGACTTGGGGTTCTGTGGGAGACCCAGTACTTC.

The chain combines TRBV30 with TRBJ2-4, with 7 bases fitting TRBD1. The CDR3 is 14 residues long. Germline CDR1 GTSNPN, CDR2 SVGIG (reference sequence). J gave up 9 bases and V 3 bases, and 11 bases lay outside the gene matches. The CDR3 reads CAWRALTGLSIQYF. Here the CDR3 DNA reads TGTGCCTGGAGAGCCCTGACAGGGCTGAGCATTCAGTACTTC.

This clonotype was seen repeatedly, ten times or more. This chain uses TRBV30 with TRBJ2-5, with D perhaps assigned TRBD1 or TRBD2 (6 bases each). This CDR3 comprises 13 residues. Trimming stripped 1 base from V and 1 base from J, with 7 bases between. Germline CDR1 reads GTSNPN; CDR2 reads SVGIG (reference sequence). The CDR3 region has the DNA TGTGCCTGGAGTGAGGGGGGCCAAGAGACCCAGTACTTC. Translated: CAWSEGGQETQYF. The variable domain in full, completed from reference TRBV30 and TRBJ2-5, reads SQTIHQWPATLVQPVGSPLSLECTVEGTSNPNLYWYRQAAGRGLQLLFYSVGIGQISSEVPQNLSASRPQDRQFILSSKKLLLSDSGFYLCAWSEGGQETQYFGPGTRLLVL.

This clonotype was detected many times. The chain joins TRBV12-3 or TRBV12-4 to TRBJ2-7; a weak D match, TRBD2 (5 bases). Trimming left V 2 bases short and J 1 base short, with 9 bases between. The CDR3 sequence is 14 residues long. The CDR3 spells CASSLRGQSYEQYF. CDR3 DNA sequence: TGTGCCAGCAGTTTACGAGGGCAATCCTACGAGCAGTACTTC.

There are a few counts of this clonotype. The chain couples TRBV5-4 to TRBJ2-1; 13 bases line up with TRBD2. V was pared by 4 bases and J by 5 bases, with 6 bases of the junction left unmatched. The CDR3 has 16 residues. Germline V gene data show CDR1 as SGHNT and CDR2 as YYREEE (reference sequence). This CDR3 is CASSLRTSGGNNEQFF. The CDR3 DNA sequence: TGTGCCAGCAGCCTAAGGACTAGCGGGGGCAACAATGAGCAGTTCTTC.

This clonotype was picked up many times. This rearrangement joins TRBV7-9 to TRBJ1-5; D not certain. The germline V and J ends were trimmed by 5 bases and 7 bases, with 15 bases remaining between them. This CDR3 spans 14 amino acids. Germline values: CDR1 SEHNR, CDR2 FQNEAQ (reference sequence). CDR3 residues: CASSSPSSGQPQHF. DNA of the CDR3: TGTGCCAGCAGCAGCCCCTCGTCAGGACAGCCCCAGCATTTT.

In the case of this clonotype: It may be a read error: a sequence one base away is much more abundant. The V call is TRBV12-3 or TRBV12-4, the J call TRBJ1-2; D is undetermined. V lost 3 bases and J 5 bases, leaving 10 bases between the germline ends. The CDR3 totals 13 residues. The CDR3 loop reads CASSFGEGYGYTF. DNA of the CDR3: TGTGCCAGCAGTTTCGGTGAAGGGTATGGCTACACCTTC.

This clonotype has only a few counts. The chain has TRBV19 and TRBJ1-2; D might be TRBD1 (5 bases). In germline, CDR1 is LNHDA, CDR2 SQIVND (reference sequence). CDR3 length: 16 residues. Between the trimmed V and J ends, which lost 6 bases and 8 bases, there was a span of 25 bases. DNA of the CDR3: TGTGCCAGTAGCCTAAACCGGGGGACGCTTTTCTCCGGCTACACCTTC. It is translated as CASSLNRGTLFSGYTF.

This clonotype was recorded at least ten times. The CDR3 DNA reads as TGTGCCAGCAGCTTATCTGGGGCGGGTAATTCACCCCTCCACTTT. This sequence encodes CASSLSGAGNSPLHF. The rearrangement links TRBV7-8 to TRBJ1-6; tentatively, D is TRBD1 (5 bases). The V end was cut by 2 bases, the J end by 6 bases, with 11 bases between. The germline V gene encodes CDR1 SGHVS and CDR2 FQNEAQ. CDR3 length: 15 residues.

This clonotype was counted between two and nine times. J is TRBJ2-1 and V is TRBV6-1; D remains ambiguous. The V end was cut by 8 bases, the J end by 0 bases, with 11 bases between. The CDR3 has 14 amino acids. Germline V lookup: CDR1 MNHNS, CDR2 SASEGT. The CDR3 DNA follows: TGTGCCAGCCAAGTAGAAAGCTCCTACAATGAGCAGTTCTTC. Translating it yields CASQVESSYNEQFF.

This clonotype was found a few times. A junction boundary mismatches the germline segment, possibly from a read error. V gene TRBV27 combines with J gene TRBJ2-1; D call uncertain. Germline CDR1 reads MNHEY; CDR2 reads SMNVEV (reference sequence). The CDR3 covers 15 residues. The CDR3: CASSLSKNSYNGQFF. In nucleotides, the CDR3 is TGTGCCAGCAGTTTATCTAAAAACTCCTACAATGGGCAGTTCTTC.

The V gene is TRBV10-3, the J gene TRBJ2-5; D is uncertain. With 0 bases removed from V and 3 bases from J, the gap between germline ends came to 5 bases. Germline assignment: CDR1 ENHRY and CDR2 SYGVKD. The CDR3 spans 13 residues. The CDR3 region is CAISESLKETQYF. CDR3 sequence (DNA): TGTGCCATCAGTGAGTCGCTGAAAGAGACCCAGTACTTC.

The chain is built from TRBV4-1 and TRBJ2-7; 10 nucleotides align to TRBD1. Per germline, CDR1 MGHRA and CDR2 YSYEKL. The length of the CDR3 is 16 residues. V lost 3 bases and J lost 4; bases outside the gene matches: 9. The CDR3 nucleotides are TGCGCCAGCAGCCATGACCTTGGGACAGGGGATTACGAGCAGTACTTC. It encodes CASSHDLGTGDYEQYF.

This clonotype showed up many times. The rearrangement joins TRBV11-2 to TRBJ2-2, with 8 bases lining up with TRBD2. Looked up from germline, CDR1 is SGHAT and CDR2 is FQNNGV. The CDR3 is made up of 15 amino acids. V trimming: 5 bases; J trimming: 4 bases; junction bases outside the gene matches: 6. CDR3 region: CASSMIAGFTGELFF. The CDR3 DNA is TGTGCCAGCAGCATGATAGCGGGATTCACCGGGGAGCTGTTTTTT.

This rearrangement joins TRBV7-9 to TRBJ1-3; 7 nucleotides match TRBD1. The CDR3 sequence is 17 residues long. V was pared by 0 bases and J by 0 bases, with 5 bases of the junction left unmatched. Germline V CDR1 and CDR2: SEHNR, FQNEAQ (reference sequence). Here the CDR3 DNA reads TGTGCCAGCAGCTTAGCTTGGACAGGAGGCTCTGGAAACACCATATATTTT. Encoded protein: CASSLAWTGGSGNTIYF.

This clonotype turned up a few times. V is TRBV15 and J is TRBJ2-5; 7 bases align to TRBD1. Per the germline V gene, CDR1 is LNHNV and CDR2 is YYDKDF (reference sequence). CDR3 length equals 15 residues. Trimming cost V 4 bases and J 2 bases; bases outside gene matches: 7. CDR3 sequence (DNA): TGTGCCACCAGCACCCGGGACAGCCAGCAAGAGACCCAGTACTTC. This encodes CATSTRDSQQETQYF.

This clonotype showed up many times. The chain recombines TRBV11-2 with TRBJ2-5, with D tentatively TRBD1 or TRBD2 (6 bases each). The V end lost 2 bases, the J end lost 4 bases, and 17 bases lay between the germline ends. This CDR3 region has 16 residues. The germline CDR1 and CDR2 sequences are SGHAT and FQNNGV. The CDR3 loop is CASSLKSTGARETQYF. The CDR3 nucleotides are TGTGCCAGCAGCTTAAAATCAACGGGGGCCCGAGAGACCCAGTACTTC.

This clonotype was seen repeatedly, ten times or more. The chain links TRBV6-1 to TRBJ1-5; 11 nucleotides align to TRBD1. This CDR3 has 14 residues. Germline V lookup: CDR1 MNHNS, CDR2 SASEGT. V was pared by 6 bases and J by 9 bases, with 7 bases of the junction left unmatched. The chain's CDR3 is CASRDRGLVLPQHF. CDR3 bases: TGTGCCAGCAGGGACAGGGGGCTCGTTTTGCCCCAGCATTTT.